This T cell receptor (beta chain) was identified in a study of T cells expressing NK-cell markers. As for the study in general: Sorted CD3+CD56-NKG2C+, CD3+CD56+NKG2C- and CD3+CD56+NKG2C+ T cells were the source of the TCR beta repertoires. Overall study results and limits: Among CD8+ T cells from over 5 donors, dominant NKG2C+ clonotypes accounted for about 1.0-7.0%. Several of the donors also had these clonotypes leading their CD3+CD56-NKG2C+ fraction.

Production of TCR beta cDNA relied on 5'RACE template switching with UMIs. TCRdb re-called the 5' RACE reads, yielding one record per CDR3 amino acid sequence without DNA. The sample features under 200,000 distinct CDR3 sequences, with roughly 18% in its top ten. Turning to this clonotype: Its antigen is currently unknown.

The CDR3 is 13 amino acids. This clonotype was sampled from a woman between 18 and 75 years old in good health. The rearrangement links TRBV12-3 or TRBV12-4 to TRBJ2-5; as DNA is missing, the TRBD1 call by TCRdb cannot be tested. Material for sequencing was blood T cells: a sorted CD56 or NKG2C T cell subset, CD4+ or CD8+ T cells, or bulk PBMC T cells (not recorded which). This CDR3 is CASSQDTEETQYF.